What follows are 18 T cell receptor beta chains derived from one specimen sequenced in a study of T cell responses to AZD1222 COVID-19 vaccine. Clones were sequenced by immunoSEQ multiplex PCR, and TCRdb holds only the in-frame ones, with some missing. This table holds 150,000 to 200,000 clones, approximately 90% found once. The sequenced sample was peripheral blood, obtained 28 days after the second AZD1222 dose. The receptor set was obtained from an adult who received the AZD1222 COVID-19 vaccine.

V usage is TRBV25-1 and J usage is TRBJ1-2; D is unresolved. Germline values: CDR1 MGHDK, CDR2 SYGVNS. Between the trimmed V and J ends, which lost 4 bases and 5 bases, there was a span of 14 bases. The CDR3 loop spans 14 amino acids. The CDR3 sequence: CASSGPTGVYGYTF. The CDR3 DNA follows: TGTGCCAGCAGTGGCCCGACGGGTGTATATGGCTACACCTTC.

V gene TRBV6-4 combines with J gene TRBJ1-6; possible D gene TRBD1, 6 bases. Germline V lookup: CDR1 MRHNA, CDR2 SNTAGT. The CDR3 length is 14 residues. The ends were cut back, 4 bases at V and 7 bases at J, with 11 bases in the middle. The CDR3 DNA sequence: TGTGCCAGCAGTGGTGGGGGCTCGAATTCACCCCTCCACTTT. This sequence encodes CASSGGGSNSPLHF.

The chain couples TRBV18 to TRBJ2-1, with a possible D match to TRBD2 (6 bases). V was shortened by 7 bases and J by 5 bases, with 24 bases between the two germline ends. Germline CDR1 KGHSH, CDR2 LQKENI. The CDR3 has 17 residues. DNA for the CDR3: TGTGCCAGCTACCTGGAGCGCGGGCCCGGAGGGAACAATGAGCAGTTCTTC. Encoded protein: CASYLERGPGGNNEQFF. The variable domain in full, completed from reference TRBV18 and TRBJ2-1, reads NAGVMQNPRHLVRRRGQEARLRCSPMKGHSHVYWYRQLPEEGLKFMVYLQKENIIDESGMPKERFSAEFPKEGPSILRIQQVVRGDSAAYFCASYLERGPGGNNEQFFGPGTRLTVL.

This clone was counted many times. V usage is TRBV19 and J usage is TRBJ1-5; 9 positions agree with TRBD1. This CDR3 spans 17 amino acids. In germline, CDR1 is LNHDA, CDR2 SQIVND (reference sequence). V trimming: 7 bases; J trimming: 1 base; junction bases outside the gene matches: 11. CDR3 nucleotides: TGTGCCAGTAACTTCCCGGGACAGGGTTTAAGCAATCAGCCCCAGCATTTT. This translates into CASNFPGQGLSNQPQHF.

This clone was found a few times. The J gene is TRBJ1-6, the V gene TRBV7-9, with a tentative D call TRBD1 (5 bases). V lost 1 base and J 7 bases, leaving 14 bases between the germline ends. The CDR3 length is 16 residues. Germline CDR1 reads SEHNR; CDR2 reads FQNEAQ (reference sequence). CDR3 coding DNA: TGTGCCAGCAGCTTAGGATCAGGGAATCCAAATTCACCCCTCCACTTT. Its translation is CASSLGSGNPNSPLHF.

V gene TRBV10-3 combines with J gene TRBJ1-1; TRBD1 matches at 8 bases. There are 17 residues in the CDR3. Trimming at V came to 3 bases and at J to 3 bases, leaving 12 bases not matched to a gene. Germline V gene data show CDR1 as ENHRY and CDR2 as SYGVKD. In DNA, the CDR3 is TGTGCCATCAGTGAAACCGGACAGGGCAGGCGGTACACTGAAGCTTTCTTT. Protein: CAISETGQGRRYTEAFF.

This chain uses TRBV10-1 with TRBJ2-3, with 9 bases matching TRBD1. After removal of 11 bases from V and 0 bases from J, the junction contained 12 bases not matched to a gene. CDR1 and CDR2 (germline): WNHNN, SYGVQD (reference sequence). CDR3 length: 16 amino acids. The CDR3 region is CAGGDRVLSSTDTQYF. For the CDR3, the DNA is TGCGCCGGAGGGGACAGGGTATTATCTAGCACAGATACGCAGTATTTT.

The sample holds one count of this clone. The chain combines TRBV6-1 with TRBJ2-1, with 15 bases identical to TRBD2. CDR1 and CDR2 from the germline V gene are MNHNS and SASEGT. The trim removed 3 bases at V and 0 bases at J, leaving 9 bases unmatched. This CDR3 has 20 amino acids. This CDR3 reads CASSDPGLAGGLSSYNEQFF. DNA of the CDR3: TGTGCCAGCAGTGACCCGGGACTAGCGGGAGGCCTCAGCTCCTACAATGAGCAGTTCTTC.

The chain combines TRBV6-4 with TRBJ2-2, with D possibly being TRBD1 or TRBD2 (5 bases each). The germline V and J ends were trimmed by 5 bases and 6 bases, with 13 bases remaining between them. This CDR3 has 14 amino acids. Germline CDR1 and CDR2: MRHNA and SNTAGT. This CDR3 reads CASSFQRGAGELFF. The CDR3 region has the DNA TGTGCCAGCAGTTTCCAGAGGGGAGCCGGGGAGCTGTTTTTT.

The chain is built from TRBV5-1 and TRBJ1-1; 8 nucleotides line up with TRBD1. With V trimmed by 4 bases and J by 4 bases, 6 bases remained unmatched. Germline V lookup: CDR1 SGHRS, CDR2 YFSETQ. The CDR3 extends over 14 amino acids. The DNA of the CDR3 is TGCGCCAGCAGCCTACAGGGGGATGGCACTGAAGCTTTCTTT. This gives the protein CASSLQGDGTEAFF.

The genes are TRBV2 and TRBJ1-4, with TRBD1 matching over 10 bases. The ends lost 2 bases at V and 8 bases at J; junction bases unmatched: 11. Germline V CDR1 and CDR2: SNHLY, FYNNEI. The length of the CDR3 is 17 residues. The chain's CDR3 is CASSESGQGVFWEKLFF. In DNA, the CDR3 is TGTGCCAGCAGTGAATCCGGACAGGGGGTGTTTTGGGAAAAACTGTTTTTT.

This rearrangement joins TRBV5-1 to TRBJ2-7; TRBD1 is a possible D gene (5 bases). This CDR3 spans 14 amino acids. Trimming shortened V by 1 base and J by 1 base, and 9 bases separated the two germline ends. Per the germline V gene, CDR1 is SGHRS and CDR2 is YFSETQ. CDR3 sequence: CASSLIRASYEQYF. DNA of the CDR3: TGCGCCAGCAGCTTGATCAGGGCTTCCTACGAGCAGTACTTC. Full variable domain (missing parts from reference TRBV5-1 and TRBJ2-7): KAGVTQTPRYLIKTRGQQVTLSCSPISGHRSVSWYQQTPGQGLQFLFEYFSETQRNKGNFPGRFSGRQFSNSRSEMNVSTLELGDSALYLCASSLIRASYEQYFGPGTRLTVT.

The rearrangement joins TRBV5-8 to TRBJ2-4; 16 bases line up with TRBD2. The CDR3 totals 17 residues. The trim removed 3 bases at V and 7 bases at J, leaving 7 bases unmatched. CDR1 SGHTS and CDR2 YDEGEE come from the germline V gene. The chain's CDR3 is CASSSGLAGGLRNIQYF. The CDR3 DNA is TGTGCCAGCAGCTCGGGACTAGCGGGAGGGCTTCGGAACATTCAGTACTTC.

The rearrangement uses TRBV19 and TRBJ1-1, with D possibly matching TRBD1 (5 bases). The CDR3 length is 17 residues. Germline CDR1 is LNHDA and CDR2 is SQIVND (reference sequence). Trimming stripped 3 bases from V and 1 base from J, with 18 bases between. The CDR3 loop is CASSIVRTLPGNTEAFF. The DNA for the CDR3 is TGTGCCAGTAGTATTGTTCGGACACTCCCTGGGAACACTGAAGCTTTCTTT.

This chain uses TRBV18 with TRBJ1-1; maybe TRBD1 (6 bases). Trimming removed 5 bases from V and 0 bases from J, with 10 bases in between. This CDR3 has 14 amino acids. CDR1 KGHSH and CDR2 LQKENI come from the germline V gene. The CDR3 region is CASSKDRLNTEAFF. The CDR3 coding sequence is TGTGCCAGCTCAAAGGACAGATTGAACACTGAAGCTTTCTTT.

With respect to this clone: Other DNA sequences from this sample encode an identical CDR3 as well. The CDR3 region is CASSLSGRTYEQYF. The CDR3 coding sequence is TGTGCCAGCAGTTTATCTGGCAGGACCTACGAGCAGTACTTC. This chain uses TRBV27 with TRBJ2-7; D unclear. The germline V gene encodes CDR1 MNHEY and CDR2 SMNVEV (reference sequence). The CDR3 runs to 14 residues. Trimming pared 0 bases from V and 2 bases from J, leaving 8 bases between.

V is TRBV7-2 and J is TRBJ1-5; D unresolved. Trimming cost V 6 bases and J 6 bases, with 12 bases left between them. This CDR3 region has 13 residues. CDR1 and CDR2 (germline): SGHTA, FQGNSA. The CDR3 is CASRGRVSQPQHF. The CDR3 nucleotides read TGTGCCAGCAGGGGGAGGGTTAGTCAGCCCCAGCATTTT.

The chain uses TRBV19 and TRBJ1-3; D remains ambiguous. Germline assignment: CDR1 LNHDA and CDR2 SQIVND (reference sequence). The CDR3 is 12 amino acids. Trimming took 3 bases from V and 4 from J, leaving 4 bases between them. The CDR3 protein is CASSMQGNTIYF. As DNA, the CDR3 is TGTGCCAGTAGTATGCAAGGAAACACCATATATTTT.